The 3 T cell receptor beta chains below come from one sample, sequenced in a study of T cell repertoires in cytomegalovirus infection. TCRdb used MiXCR to reprocess the reads, holding one entry per CDR3 protein. The sample lists some 680,000 distinct CDR3 sequences; 35% were seen once. The sample was PBMCs. All receptors come from a human donor in good health (CMV status not recorded). Some clones in this sample may be carry-over from other donors' samples.

This clonotype has only a few counts. The V call is TRBV28, the J call TRBJ2-7; TRBD2 matches at 9 bases. The J segment lost 4 bases and the V segment lost 3 bases, leaving 4 bases of the junction unmatched. CDR1 and CDR2 (germline): MDHEN, SYDVKM. The CDR3 loop spans 14 amino acids. In DNA, the CDR3 is TGTGCCAGCAGTTTTCTAGCGGGAAATTACGAGCAGTACTTC. The encoded protein is CASSFLAGNYEQYF.

The V call is TRBV3-1, the J call TRBJ2-1; tentatively, D is TRBD1 or TRBD2 (6 bases each). Trimming cost V 2 bases and J 7 bases, with 21 bases left between them. The germline V gene has CDR1 LGHDT and CDR2 YNNKEL (reference sequence). The CDR3 has 17 amino acids. The CDR3 spells CASSQKGRTGAGNEQFF. DNA of the CDR3: TGTGCCAGCAGCCAAAAGGGGAGAACGGGGGCGGGAAATGAGCAGTTCTTC.

The table lists this clonotype with a few counts. The rearrangement joins TRBV10-2 to TRBJ1-6; D remains ambiguous. The V end was cut by 0 bases, the J end by 13 bases, with 16 bases between. The CDR3 consists of 15 residues. The germline V gene encodes CDR1 WSHSY and CDR2 SAAADI. The CDR3 coding sequence is TGCGCCAGCAGTGAGTCGCAGGCCAAGCGAAGTCCCCTCCACTTT. Translating gives CASSESQAKRSPLHF.